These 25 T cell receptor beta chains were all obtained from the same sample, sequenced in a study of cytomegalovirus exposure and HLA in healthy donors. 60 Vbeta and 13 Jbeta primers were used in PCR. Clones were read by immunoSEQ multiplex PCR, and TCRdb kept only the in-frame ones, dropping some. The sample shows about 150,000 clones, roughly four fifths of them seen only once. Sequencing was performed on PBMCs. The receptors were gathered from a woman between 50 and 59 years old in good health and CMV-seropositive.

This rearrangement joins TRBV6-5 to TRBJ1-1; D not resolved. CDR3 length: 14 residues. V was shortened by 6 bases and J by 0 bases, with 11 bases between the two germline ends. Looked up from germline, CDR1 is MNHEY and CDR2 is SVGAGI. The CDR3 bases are TGTGCCAGCAGCGCCCCGGGAGTGAACACTGAAGCTTTCTTT. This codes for CASSAPGVNTEAFF.

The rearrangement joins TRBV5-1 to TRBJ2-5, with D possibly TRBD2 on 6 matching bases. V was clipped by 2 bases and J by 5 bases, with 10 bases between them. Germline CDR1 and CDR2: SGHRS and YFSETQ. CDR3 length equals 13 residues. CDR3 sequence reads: CASSFGSMETQYF. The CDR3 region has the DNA TGCGCCAGCAGCTTCGGGAGTATGGAGACCCAGTACTTC.

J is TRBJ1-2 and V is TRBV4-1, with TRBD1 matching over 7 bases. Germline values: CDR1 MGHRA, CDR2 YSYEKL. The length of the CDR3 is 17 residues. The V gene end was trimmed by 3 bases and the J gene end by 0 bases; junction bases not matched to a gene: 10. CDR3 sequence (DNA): TGCGCCAGCAGCCAGAGACAGGGCCTTCTCACTAACTATGGCTACACCTTC. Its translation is CASSQRQGLLTNYGYTF.

In nucleotides, the CDR3 is TGTGCCAGCAGCGTAGAAGGGAGTCTTATCACGTCGGAGCTGTTTTTT. This gives the protein CASSVEGSLITSELFF. The chain has TRBV9 and TRBJ2-2; D is possibly TRBD2 (5 bases). The ends were cut back, 0 bases at V and 10 bases at J, with 19 bases in the middle. Per the germline V gene, CDR1 is SGDLS and CDR2 is YYNGEE. The CDR3 loop spans 16 amino acids.

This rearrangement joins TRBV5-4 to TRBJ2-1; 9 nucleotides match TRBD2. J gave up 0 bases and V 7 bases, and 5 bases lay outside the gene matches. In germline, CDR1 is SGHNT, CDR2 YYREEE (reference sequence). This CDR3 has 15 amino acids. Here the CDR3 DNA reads TGTGCCAGCGTCCTTAGCGGGAGCTCCTACAATGAGCAGTTCTTC. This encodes CASVLSGSSYNEQFF.

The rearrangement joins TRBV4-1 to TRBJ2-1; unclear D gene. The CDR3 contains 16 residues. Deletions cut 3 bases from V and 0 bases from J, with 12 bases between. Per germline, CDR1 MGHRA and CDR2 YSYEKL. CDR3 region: CASSQVDLISYNEQFF. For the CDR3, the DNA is TGCGCCAGCAGCCAGGTTGACTTGATCTCCTACAATGAGCAGTTCTTC.

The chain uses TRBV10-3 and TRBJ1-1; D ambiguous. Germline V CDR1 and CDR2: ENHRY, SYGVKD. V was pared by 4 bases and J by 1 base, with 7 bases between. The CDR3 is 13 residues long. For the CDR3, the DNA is TGTGCCATCAGTGGAGGCAGGAACACTGAAGCTTTCTTT. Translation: CAISGGRNTEAFF.

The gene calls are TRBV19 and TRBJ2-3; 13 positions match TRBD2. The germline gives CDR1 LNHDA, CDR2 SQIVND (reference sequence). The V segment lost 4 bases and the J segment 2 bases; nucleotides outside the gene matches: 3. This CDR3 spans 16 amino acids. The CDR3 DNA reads TGTGCCAGTAGTAGTACTAGCGGGAGGGACACAGATACGCAGTATTTT. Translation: CASSSTSGRDTDTQYF.

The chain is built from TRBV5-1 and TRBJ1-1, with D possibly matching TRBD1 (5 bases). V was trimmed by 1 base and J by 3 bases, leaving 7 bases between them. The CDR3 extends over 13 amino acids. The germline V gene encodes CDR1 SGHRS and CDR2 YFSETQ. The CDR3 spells CASSLTGYTEAFF. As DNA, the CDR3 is TGCGCCAGCAGCTTGACAGGTTACACTGAAGCTTTCTTT.

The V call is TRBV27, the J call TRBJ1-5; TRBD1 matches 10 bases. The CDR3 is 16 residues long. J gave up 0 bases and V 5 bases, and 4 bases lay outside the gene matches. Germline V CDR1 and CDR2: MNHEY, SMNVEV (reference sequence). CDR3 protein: CASSPRQGASNQPQHF. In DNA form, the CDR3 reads TGTGCCAGCAGTCCGCGACAGGGGGCTAGCAATCAGCCCCAGCATTTT.

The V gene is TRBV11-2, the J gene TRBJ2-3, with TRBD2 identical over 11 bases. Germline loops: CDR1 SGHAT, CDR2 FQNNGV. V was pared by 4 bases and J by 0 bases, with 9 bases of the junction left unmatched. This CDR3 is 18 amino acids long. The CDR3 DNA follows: TGTGCCAGCAGCTCTTCCTTGACTAGCGGGGCCAGCACAGATACGCAGTATTTT. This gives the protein CASSSSLTSGASTDTQYF.

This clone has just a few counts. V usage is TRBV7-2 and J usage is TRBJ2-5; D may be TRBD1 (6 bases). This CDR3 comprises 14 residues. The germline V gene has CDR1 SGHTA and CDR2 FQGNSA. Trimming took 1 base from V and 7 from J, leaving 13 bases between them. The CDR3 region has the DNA TGTGCCAGCAGCTTAGAGGGACCCAGGGGGACCCAGTACTTC. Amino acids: CASSLEGPRGTQYF.

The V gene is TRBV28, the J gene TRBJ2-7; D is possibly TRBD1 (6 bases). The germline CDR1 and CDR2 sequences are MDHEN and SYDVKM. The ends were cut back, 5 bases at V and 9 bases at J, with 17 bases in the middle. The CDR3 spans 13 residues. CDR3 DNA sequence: TGTGCCAGCAGTGGTCGGTGGGGGCGCGGGCAGTACTTC. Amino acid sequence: CASSGRWGRGQYF.

The CDR3 protein is CASSRWPKNTEAFF. CDR3 sequence (DNA): TGTGCCAGCAGCCGCTGGCCGAAGAACACTGAAGCTTTCTTT. This chain links TRBV6-5 with TRBJ1-1, with no clear D. Trimming took off 6 bases at V and 1 base at J, with 12 bases between the two ends. The germline CDR1 and CDR2 sequences are MNHEY and SVGAGI. The CDR3 has 14 amino acids.

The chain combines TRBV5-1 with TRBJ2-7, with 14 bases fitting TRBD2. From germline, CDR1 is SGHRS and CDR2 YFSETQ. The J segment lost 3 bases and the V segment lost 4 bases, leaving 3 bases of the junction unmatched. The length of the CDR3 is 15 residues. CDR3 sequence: CASSGLAGGNYEQYF. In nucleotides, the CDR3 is TGCGCCAGCAGCGGACTAGCGGGGGGTAACTACGAGCAGTACTTC.

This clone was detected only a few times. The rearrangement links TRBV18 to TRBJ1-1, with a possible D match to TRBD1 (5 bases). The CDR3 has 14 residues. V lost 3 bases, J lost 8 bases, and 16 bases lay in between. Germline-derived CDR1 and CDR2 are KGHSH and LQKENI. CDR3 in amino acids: CASSPQLGTPEAFF. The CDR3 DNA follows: TGTGCCAGCTCACCCCAATTAGGGACTCCAGAAGCTTTCTTT.

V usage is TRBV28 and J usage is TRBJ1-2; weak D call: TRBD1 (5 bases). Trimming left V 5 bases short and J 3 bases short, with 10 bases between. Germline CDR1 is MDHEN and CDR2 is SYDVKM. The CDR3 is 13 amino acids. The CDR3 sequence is CASSPTGYYGYTF. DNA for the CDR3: TGTGCCAGCAGTCCCACAGGATACTATGGCTACACCTTC.

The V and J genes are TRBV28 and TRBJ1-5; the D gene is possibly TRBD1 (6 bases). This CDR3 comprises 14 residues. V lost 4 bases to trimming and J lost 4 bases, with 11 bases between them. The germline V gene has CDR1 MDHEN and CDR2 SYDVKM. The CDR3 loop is CASSSDSINQPQHF. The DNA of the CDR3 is TGTGCCAGCAGTTCGGACAGCATTAATCAGCCCCAGCATTTT. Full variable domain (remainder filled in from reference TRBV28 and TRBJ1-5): DVKVTQSSRYLVKRTGEKVFLECVQDMDHENMFWYRQDPGLGLRLIYFSYDVKMKEKGDIPEGYSVSREKKERFSLILESASTNQTSMYLCASSSDSINQPQHFGDGTRLSIL.

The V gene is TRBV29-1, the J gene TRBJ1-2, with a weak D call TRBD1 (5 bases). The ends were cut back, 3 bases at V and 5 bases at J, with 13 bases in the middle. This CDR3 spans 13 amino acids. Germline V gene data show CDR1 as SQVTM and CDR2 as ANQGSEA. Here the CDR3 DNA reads TGCAGCGTTGACAGGGAGGTCGGGTATGGCTACACCTTC. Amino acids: CSVDREVGYGYTF.

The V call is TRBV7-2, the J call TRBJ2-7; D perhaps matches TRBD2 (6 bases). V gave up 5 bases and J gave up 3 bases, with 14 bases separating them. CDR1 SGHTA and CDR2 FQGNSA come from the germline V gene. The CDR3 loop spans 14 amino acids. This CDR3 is CASSEKGLLYEQYF. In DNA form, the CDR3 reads TGTGCCAGCAGCGAGAAGGGACTCCTCTACGAGCAGTACTTC.

The CDR3 DNA sequence: TGCGCCAGCAGCCAAGATCTTGGCAGGGAAATTCACTATGGCTACACCTTC. Residues: CASSQDLGREIHYGYTF. The chain combines TRBV4-3 with TRBJ1-2; TRBD1 might be the D (5 bases). Trimming stripped 0 bases from V and 3 bases from J, with 17 bases between. Germline loops: CDR1 LGHNA, CDR2 YSLEER. This CDR3 is built from 17 residues.

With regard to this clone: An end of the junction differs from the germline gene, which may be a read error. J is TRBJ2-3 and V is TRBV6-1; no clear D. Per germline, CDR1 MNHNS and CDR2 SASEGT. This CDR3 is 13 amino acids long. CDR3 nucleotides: TGTGCCAGCAATGAACAGAGCACAGATACGCAGTATTTT. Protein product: CASNEQSTDTQYF.

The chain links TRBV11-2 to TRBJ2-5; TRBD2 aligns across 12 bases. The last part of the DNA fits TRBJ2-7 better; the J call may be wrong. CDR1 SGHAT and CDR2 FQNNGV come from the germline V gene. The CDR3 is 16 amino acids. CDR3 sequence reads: CASSSYGLAGTYEQYF. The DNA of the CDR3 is TGTGCCAGCAGCAGTTACGGACTAGCGGGAACCTACGAGCAGTACTTC.

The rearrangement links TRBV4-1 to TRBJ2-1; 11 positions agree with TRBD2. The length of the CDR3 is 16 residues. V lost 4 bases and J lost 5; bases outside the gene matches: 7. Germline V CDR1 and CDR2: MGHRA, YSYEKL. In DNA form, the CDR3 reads TGCGCCAGCAGCCCCGGTAGCGGGAGGGCAGACAATGAGCAGTTCTTC. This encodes CASSPGSGRADNEQFF.

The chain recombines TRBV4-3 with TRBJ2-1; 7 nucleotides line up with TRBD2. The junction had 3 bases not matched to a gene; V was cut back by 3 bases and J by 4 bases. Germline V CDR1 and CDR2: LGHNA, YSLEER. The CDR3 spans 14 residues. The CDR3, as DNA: TGCGCCAGCAGCCATACTAGCGAGTACAATGAGCAGTTCTTC. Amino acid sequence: CASSHTSEYNEQFF.